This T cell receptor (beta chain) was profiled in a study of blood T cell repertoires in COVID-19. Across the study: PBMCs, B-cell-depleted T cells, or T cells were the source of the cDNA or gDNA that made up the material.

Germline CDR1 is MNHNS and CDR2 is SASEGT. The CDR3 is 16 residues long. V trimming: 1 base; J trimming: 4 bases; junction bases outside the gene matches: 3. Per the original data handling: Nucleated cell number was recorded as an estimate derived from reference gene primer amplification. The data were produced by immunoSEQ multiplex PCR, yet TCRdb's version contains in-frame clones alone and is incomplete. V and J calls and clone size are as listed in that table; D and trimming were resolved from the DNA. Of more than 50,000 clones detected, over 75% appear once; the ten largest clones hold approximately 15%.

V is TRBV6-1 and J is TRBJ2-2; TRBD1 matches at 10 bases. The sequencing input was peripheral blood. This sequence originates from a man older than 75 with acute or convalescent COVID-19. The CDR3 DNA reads TGTGCCAGCAGTGAAGGGACAGGGGGGGCCACCGGGGAGCTGTTTTTT. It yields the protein CASSEGTGGATGELFF.